The 32 T cell receptor beta chains below come from one sample, sequenced in a study of T cell repertoires in cytomegalovirus infection. TCRdb reanalysed the reads using MiXCR and keeps one entry per CDR3 protein. Found here are hundreds of thousands of distinct CDR3 sequences, 20% to 25% of them singletons; the top ten hold under 8.5%. Sequenced material: CD8+ T cells from PBMCs. These receptors originate from a human donor in good health (CMV status not recorded). Some clones in this sample may be carry-over from other donors' samples.

This clonotype was observed once. A much more abundant neighbour one base away suggests this may be a read error. The chain carries TRBV2 and TRBJ2-5; 9 nucleotides align to TRBD2. Per germline, CDR1 SNHLY and CDR2 FYNNEI. The CDR3 is 16 residues long. J was trimmed by 0 bases and V by 10 bases; bases with no gene match: 12. The CDR3 bases are TGTGCCAACAGAGTCGGGACTAGCCTGTACCAAGAGACCCAGTACTTC. It encodes CANRVGTSLYQETQYF.

The chain uses TRBV19 and TRBJ1-1; D is unclear. V lost 5 bases to trimming and J lost 0 bases, with 13 bases between them. Germline V gene sequence: CDR1 LNHDA, CDR2 SQIVND (reference sequence). The CDR3 runs to 15 residues. CDR3 protein: CASSLTKTMNTEAFF. In DNA form, the CDR3 reads TGTGCCAGTAGTCTCACTAAGACAATGAACACTGAAGCTTTCTTT.

This clonotype was observed a few times. The chain employs TRBV28 and TRBJ2-7; a weak D match, TRBD1 (6 bases). The V end was cut by 5 bases, the J end by 1 base, with 15 bases between. The CDR3 loop spans 15 amino acids. Per the germline V gene, CDR1 is MDHEN and CDR2 is SYDVKM. The CDR3 loop reads CASSISRDRSYEQYV. CDR3 nucleotide sequence: TGTGCCAGCAGTATTTCACGAGACAGGTCCTACGAGCAGTACGTC.

The chain employs TRBV20-1 and TRBJ2-3; 7 nucleotides agree with TRBD2. Germline V gives CDR1 DFQATT, CDR2 SNEGSKA (reference sequence). This CDR3 has 16 residues. V lost 5 bases and J lost 2; bases outside the gene matches: 13. This CDR3 reads CSAARTAGEVTDTQYF. The CDR3 nucleotides are TGCAGTGCTGCCCGAACGGCGGGGGAGGTCACAGATACGCAGTATTTT.

V usage is TRBV28 and J usage is TRBJ1-2; D is perhaps TRBD1 (5 bases). V shed 7 bases and J shed 5 bases, with 17 bases lying between them. There are 14 residues in the CDR3. The germline gives CDR1 MDHEN, CDR2 SYDVKM. CDR3: CASTQAGRVYGYTF. CDR3 nucleotide sequence: TGTGCCAGCACCCAGGCCGGCAGGGTGTATGGCTACACCTTC.

The chain couples TRBV29-1 to TRBJ2-3; no definite D call. Germline CDR1 and CDR2: SQVTM and ANQGSEA. The CDR3 consists of 14 residues. Trimming removed 7 bases from V and 4 bases from J, with 18 bases in between. The CDR3 region is CSAVRPQIADTQYF. The CDR3, as DNA: TGCAGCGCGGTCCGCCCCCAGATAGCAGATACGCAGTATTTT.

This clonotype showed up many times. V usage is TRBV12-3 or TRBV12-4 and J usage is TRBJ2-1; a possible D gene is TRBD2 (6 bases). The CDR3 sequence is 14 residues long. V lost 6 bases and J lost 6, with 15 bases in between. CDR3: CASRTLGGRNEQFF. Here the CDR3 DNA reads TGTGCCAGCAGGACCCTCGGGGGTCGCAATGAGCAGTTCTTC.

This clonotype was observed a handful of times. The chain has TRBV6-2 or TRBV6-3 and TRBJ2-7; unclear D gene. The CDR3 runs 13 residues. Germline assignment: CDR1 MNHEY and CDR2 SVGEGT. Trimming removed 5 bases from V and 3 bases from J, with 11 bases in between. Written as DNA, the CDR3 is TGTGCCAGCAGTCTGATGGCTAACTACGAGCAGTACGTC. Translated: CASSLMANYEQYV.

This clonotype was counted between two and nine times. The CDR3 nucleotides read TGCAGCGTCACTCCACAGGAATCGAACACCGGGGAGCTGTTTTTT. Protein sequence: CSVTPQESNTGELFF. This sequence joins TRBV29-1 and TRBJ2-2; a weak D match, TRBD1 (5 bases). This CDR3 spans 15 amino acids. V lost 6 bases, J lost 0 bases, and 14 bases lay in between. Germline CDR1 is SQVTM and CDR2 is ANQGSEA.

This clonotype was observed a few times. The J gene is TRBJ2-1, the V gene TRBV12-3 or TRBV12-4; the match to TRBD1 covers 9 bases. The CDR3 is 15 residues long. J lost 3 bases, V lost 6 bases, and 6 bases had no gene match. The CDR3 DNA follows: TGTGCCAGCAGCCGGGGACAGGGTAACTACAATGAGCAGTTCTTC. Translation gives CASSRGQGNYNEQFF.

This clonotype was seen just once. This clone may be a read error of a much larger clone one base away. The rearrangement uses TRBV6-5 and TRBJ2-3; D uncertain. Germline-derived CDR1 and CDR2 are MNHEY and SVGAGI. The CDR3 contains 16 residues. The V and J ends lost 0 bases and 5 bases respectively, with 15 bases between them. CDR3 DNA sequence: TGTGCCAGCAGTTACTCGTCCCGAATTGAGGTAGATACGCAGTATTTT. It encodes CASSYSSRIEVDTQYF.

This clonotype occurred many times. This chain uses TRBV7-6 with TRBJ2-1; 8 positions agree with TRBD2. Germline V lookup: CDR1 SGHVS, CDR2 FNYEAQ. Trimming at V came to 1 base and at J to 6 bases, leaving 5 bases not matched to a gene. This CDR3 spans 15 amino acids. In nucleotides, the CDR3 is TGTGCCAGCAGCTTAGGAGCGGGGGTCTCCAATGAGCAGTTCTTC. Protein product: CASSLGAGVSNEQFF.

The genes are TRBV12-3 or TRBV12-4 and TRBJ2-1; maybe TRBD1 (6 bases). The CDR3 contains 12 residues. V lost 7 bases and J 9 bases, leaving 13 bases between the germline ends. The CDR3 protein is CASTGDDGEQFF. DNA for the CDR3: TGTGCCAGCACAGGGGACGATGGTGAGCAGTTCTTC.

This chain uses TRBV2 with TRBJ2-1; 8 bases line up with TRBD2. CDR1 and CDR2 (germline): SNHLY, FYNNEI. V shed 0 bases, J shed 8 bases, and the junction held 12 bases outside the gene matches. The CDR3 consists of 17 residues. CDR3 coding DNA: TGTGCCAGCAGTGAAGCCTTCGCCCCCGGGACTAGGGATGAGCAGTTCTTC. Its translation is CASSEAFAPGTRDEQFF.

This clonotype was observed a few times. The V call is TRBV20-1, the J call TRBJ2-1; 10 bases match TRBD2. CDR1 and CDR2 (germline): DFQATT, SNEGSKA (reference sequence). The length of the CDR3 is 17 residues. J was trimmed by 6 bases and V by 0 bases; bases with no gene match: 11. CDR3 region: CSARDFASGGSVNEQFF. The DNA for the CDR3 is TGCAGTGCTAGAGATTTCGCTAGCGGGGGATCTGTCAATGAGCAGTTCTTC.

CDR3 in amino acids: CSVEWGIGELFF. CDR3 nucleotide sequence: TGCAGCGTTGAATGGGGTATCGGGGAGCTGTTTTTT. The chain couples TRBV29-1 to TRBJ2-2; D remains unclear. The V and J ends lost 2 bases and 7 bases respectively, with 8 bases between them. This CDR3 has 12 residues. Germline CDR1 SQVTM, CDR2 ANQGSEA.

The V and J genes are TRBV7-1 and TRBJ2-7; TRBD1 aligns across 9 bases. TRBV7-1 is marked as an open reading frame, function uncertain. The CDR3 extends over 12 amino acids. V trimming: 5 bases; J trimming: 13 bases; junction bases outside the gene matches: 9. The CDR3 here is CASSGGGTGFYV. CDR3 nucleotide sequence: TGTGCCAGCAGCGGGGGTGGGACAGGGTTCTACGTC.

This clonotype was seen repeatedly, ten times or more. The chain uses TRBV7-6 and TRBJ2-1; a weak D match, TRBD2 (6 bases). Germline assignment: CDR1 SGHVS and CDR2 FNYEAQ. This CDR3 region has 15 residues. Deletions cut 3 bases from V and 1 base from J, with 10 bases between. DNA for the CDR3: TGTGCCAGCAGCTTGGGTAGCGGTTCCTACAATGAGCAGTTCTTC. Translation gives CASSLGSGSYNEQFF.

This clonotype was seen at least ten times. V is TRBV7-9 and J is TRBJ2-2, with D unresolved. The CDR3 covers 15 residues. CDR1 is SEHNR and CDR2 is FQNEAQ in the germline V gene (reference sequence). Trimming removed 5 bases at V and 3 bases at J, with 13 bases between. This chain's CDR3 is CASSTSGWDTGELFF. CDR3 nucleotide sequence: TGTGCCAGCAGCACCTCAGGATGGGACACCGGGGAGCTGTTTTTT.

This clonotype occurred a few times. This chain joins TRBV25-1 and TRBJ1-2; D perhaps matches TRBD1 (6 bases). Germline V gene data show CDR1 as MGHDK and CDR2 as SYGVNS. The length of the CDR3 is 17 residues. The V end was cut by 1 base, the J end by 4 bases, with 19 bases between. The CDR3 spells CASSELKETGRFYGYTF. The CDR3, as DNA: TGTGCCAGCAGTGAATTGAAGGAGACAGGCAGGTTCTATGGCTACACCTTC.

In its sample, this clonotype was seen a few times. CDR3 sequence: CASSSMGLTPLFTNYGYTF. The CDR3 DNA reads as TGTGCCAGCAGTTCCATGGGGTTGACACCGCTTTTTACTAACTATGGCTACACCTTC. The chain recombines TRBV28 with TRBJ1-2; no clear D. Trimming pared 4 bases from V and 0 bases from J, leaving 24 bases between. The CDR3 contains 19 residues. Per germline, CDR1 MDHEN and CDR2 SYDVKM.

This clonotype showed up many times. CDR3 loop: CAISGIQTPANTGELFF. DNA for the CDR3: TGTGCCATCAGTGGAATACAGACCCCCGCGAACACCGGGGAGCTGTTTTTT. The V gene is TRBV10-3, the J gene TRBJ2-2, with unresolved D. V was shortened by 4 bases and J by 0 bases, with 15 bases between the two germline ends. The CDR3 spans 17 residues. Germline CDR1 ENHRY, CDR2 SYGVKD.

This clonotype was recorded only once. The chain recombines TRBV6-2 or TRBV6-3 with TRBJ2-2; unclear D gene. Trimming left V 1 base short and J 2 bases short, with 8 bases between. The CDR3 runs 15 residues. Germline lookup yields CDR1 MNHEY and CDR2 SVGEGT. The CDR3 region has the DNA TGTGCCAGCAGTTACTTAGTGGGCAACACCGGGGAGCTGTTTTTT. It translates to CASSYLVGNTGELFF.

The chain uses TRBV10-3 and TRBJ2-7, with D hard to call. V was cut by 6 bases and J by 2 bases, with 8 bases left in between. This CDR3 has 12 amino acids. CDR1 ENHRY and CDR2 SYGVKD come from the germline V gene. The CDR3 DNA sequence: TGTGCCATCAGGACGACTGCCTACGAGCAGTACGTC. Encoded protein: CAIRTTAYEQYV.

There are many counts of this clonotype. This chain links TRBV12-3 or TRBV12-4 with TRBJ2-1, with a tentative D call TRBD2 (6 bases). Trimming removed 5 bases from V and 9 bases from J, with 26 bases in between. The CDR3 is 17 residues long. CDR3 in amino acids: CASSNRLGPIRGGEQFF. The CDR3 DNA is TGTGCCAGCAGTAACCGACTGGGGCCTATCCGGGGAGGTGAGCAGTTCTTC.

This clonotype was detected a few times. The V call is TRBV7-2, the J call TRBJ2-3; TRBD2 aligns across 7 bases. This CDR3 has 18 residues. Germline-derived CDR1 and CDR2 are SGHTA and FQGNSA. V was clipped by 5 bases and J by 2 bases; unmatched bases: 16. The CDR3 reads CASSTHQGLAVFTDTQYF. Written as DNA, the CDR3 is TGTGCCAGCAGCACGCACCAAGGGCTAGCGGTTTTCACAGATACGCAGTATTTT.

In this sample, this clonotype turned up a few times. V and J are TRBV14 and TRBJ2-5; 8 nucleotides align to TRBD1. Unmatched junction bases numbered 7, after V lost 2 bases and J lost 2 bases. CDR3 length: 16 amino acids. CDR1 is SGHDN, CDR2 FVKESK, per germline. Here the CDR3 reads CASSQNPNRGQETQYF. CDR3 in DNA: TGTGCCAGCAGCCAAAACCCCAACAGGGGGCAAGAGACCCAGTACTTC. The complete variable domain, with remaining parts taken from reference TRBV14 and TRBJ2-5, reads EAGVTQFPSHSVIEKGQTVTLRCDPISGHDNLYWYRRVMGKEIKFLLHFVKESKQDESGMPNNRFLAERTGGTYSTLKVQPAELEDSGVYFCASSQNPNRGQETQYFGPGTRLLVL.

The J gene is TRBJ2-5, the V gene TRBV4-1; possibly TRBD1 for D (6 bases). The CDR3 sequence is 15 residues long. Germline values: CDR1 MGHRA, CDR2 YSYEKL. V lost 1 base and J 2 bases, leaving 11 bases between the germline ends. CDR3 sequence: CASSQVTGYQETQYF. The CDR3 nucleotides are TGCGCCAGCAGCCAAGTGACAGGTTATCAAGAGACCCAGTACTTC.

Written as DNA, the CDR3 is TGTGCCAGCAGTTATCGCCGGGGGCATGAGCAGTTCTTC. This translates into CASSYRRGHEQFF. V gene TRBV6-5 combines with J gene TRBJ2-1, with D possibly called TRBD1 or TRBD2 (6 bases each). CDR1 is MNHEY, CDR2 SVGAGI, per germline. This CDR3 has 13 residues. V gave up 3 bases and J gave up 8 bases, with 11 bases separating them.

This clonotype occurred once. The chain has TRBV9 and TRBJ2-1, with 7 bases fitting TRBD2. V lost 3 bases, J lost 3 bases, and 9 bases stayed unmatched. This CDR3 comprises 16 residues. Per the germline V gene, CDR1 is SGDLS and CDR2 is YYNGEE. The CDR3: CASSDSGGRFYNEQFF. The CDR3 bases are TGTGCCAGCAGCGACTCCGGGGGGAGGTTCTACAATGAGCAGTTCTTC.

V is TRBV6-5 and J is TRBJ1-2; 9 positions agree with TRBD1. Germline V lookup: CDR1 MNHEY, CDR2 SVGAGI. V lost 6 bases, J lost 8 bases, and 10 bases stayed unmatched. There are 14 residues in the CDR3. The CDR3 nucleotides are TGTGCCAGCAGGTCCCGGGACAGGGATCGCGGCTACACCTTC. Translating gives CASRSRDRDRGYTF.

The chain recombines TRBV5-1 with TRBJ1-1; D is uncertain. The germline V gene encodes CDR1 SGHRS and CDR2 YFSETQ. The ends were cut back, 4 bases at V and 7 bases at J, with 11 bases in the middle. The CDR3 has 12 residues. In nucleotides, the CDR3 is TGCGCCAGCAGCCTGCTGGCGGATGAAGCTTTCTTT. Translated: CASSLLADEAFF.